The 18 T cell receptor beta chains in this list originate from one sample, sequenced in a study of human T cells and chemical hapten exposure. TCRdb ran MiXCR on the RACE reads and lists one entry per CDR3 protein. The data hold around 160,000 distinct CDR3 sequences, with approximately 15% observed a single time. Specified time point: patch test 1, 2 weeks after DPC sensitization. Documented treatment: therapeutic diphenylcyclopropenone sensitization with weekly scalp DPC. Source: whole blood, taken in connection with sensitization to the hapten diphenylcyclopropenone (DPC). These TCRs come from a woman aged 25 to 39 with alopecia areata. Some clones in this sample may be carry-over from other donors' samples.

This clonotype was recorded once. This rearrangement joins TRBV6-5 to TRBJ1-2, with D unresolved. CDR3 length equals 15 residues. The germline V gene has CDR1 MNHEY and CDR2 SVGAGI. V dropped 0 bases and J dropped 0 bases, with 8 bases sitting between them. The CDR3: CASSYSSDTNYGYTF. In DNA form, the CDR3 reads TGTGCCAGCAGTTACTCGAGTGATACTAACTATGGCTACACCTTC.

This clonotype was recorded a few times. The chain recombines TRBV7-2 with TRBJ1-6; perhaps TRBD1 as D (6 bases). CDR1 and CDR2 from the germline V gene are SGHTA and FQGNSA. The CDR3 extends over 17 amino acids. V was clipped by 2 bases and J by 7 bases, with 18 bases between them. This CDR3 is CASSLYAGAGLNSPLHF. The CDR3 nucleotides read TGTGCCAGCAGCTTATATGCGGGGGCGGGATTAAATTCACCCCTCCACTTT.

With respect to this clonotype: Germline is not matched at one junction end, which may reflect a read error. V is TRBV7-8 and J is TRBJ1-4; D is uncertain. The CDR3 spans 15 residues. Germline CDR1 is SGHVS and CDR2 is FQNEAQ. The CDR3 spells CANSRSIGINEKLFF. CDR3 DNA: TGTGCCAACAGCCGCTCGATAGGGATCAATGAAAAACTGTTTTTT. Looking up the rest from reference TRBV7-8 and TRBJ1-4 gives the full variable domain: GAGVSQSPRYKVAKRGQDVALRCDPISGHVSLFWYQQALGQGPEFLTYFQNEAQLDKSGLPSDRFFAERPEGSVSTLKIQRTQQEDSAVYLCANSRSIGINEKLFFGSGTQLSVL.

In its sample, this clonotype was seen a few times. This rearrangement joins TRBV29-1 to TRBJ2-7; maybe TRBD2 (6 bases). Germline V lookup: CDR1 SQVTM, CDR2 ANQGSEA. This CDR3 contains 12 residues. Deletions cut 5 bases from V and 2 bases from J, with 10 bases between. The DNA for the CDR3 is TGCAGCGTTAGCGGGCCGACCTACGAGCAGTACTTC. Encoded protein: CSVSGPTYEQYF.

This clonotype was observed a few times. The chain carries TRBV20-1 and TRBJ2-4; 7 bases are a match to TRBD2. The germline V gene has CDR1 DFQATT and CDR2 SNEGSKA (reference sequence). The CDR3 extends over 13 amino acids. V lost 6 bases, J lost 5 bases, and 7 bases stayed unmatched. The CDR3 loop is CSAAPAGQNIQYF. CDR3 DNA sequence: TGCAGTGCAGCGCCAGCGGGGCAAAACATTCAGTACTTC.

In this sample, this clonotype turned up many times. The CDR3 loop is CASSPHPPGQAPSGANVLTF. The CDR3 DNA reads TGTGCCAGCAGCCCCCATCCCCCGGGACAGGCGCCTTCTGGGGCCAACGTCCTGACTTTC. The rearrangement joins TRBV5-5 to TRBJ2-6; 8 bases line up with TRBD1. V trimming: 4 bases; J trimming: 1 base; junction bases outside the gene matches: 16. Germline V CDR1 and CDR2: SGHKS, YYEKEE (reference sequence). The CDR3 is 20 residues long.

This chain links TRBV4-2 with TRBJ2-5; perhaps D is TRBD1 or TRBD2 (5 bases each). Trimming took off 0 bases at V and 4 bases at J, with 12 bases between the two ends. The CDR3 contains 15 residues. Germline lookup yields CDR1 LGHNA and CDR2 YNFKEQ. CDR3 DNA: TGTGCCAGCAGCCAAGACGTGGGGGACCGAGAGACCCAGTACTTC. Translation gives CASSQDVGDRETQYF.

This clonotype was counted only a few times. This chain uses TRBV12-3 or TRBV12-4 with TRBJ1-1, with D unresolved. The germline V and J ends were trimmed by 7 bases and 0 bases, with 15 bases remaining between them. The CDR3 totals 15 residues. CDR3 DNA: TGTGCCAGCAAGCCCCGGTTGGAGATGAACACTGAAGCTTTCTTT. Its translation is CASKPRLEMNTEAFF.

Only a few counts were recorded for this clonotype. V gene TRBV20-1 combines with J gene TRBJ1-2, with D perhaps TRBD1 (6 bases). The CDR3 covers 13 residues. The V end was cut by 6 bases, the J end by 7 bases, with 18 bases between. Looked up from germline, CDR1 is DFQATT and CDR2 is SNEGSKA (reference sequence). CDR3 sequence reads: CSAPGRGNSGYTF. The CDR3 DNA follows: TGCAGTGCCCCCGGGAGGGGGAATTCTGGCTACACCTTC.

The V call is TRBV10-2, the J call TRBJ2-5; TRBD1 might be the D (6 bases). Per germline, CDR1 WSHSY and CDR2 SAAADI. CDR3 length: 13 amino acids. The V gene lost 2 bases and the J gene lost 5 bases, with 9 bases spanning the gap. CDR3 loop: CASSETGRETQYF. The CDR3 DNA reads TGCGCCAGCAGTGAGACAGGGCGGGAGACCCAGTACTTC.

The sample holds a few counts of this clonotype. J is TRBJ2-1 and V is TRBV7-8, with 8 bases that match TRBD2. The CDR3 loop spans 15 amino acids. J was trimmed by 2 bases and V by 1 base; bases with no gene match: 1. CDR1 and CDR2 (germline): SGHVS, FQNEAQ. CDR3 in DNA: TGTGCCAGCAGCTTAGAAGCGGGGGCCTACAATGAGCAGTTCTTC. Translating gives CASSLEAGAYNEQFF. The full variable domain, its missing parts supplied by reference TRBV7-8 and TRBJ2-1, is GAGVSQSPRYKVAKRGQDVALRCDPISGHVSLFWYQQALGQGPEFLTYFQNEAQLDKSGLPSDRFFAERPEGSVSTLKIQRTQQEDSAVYLCASSLEAGAYNEQFFGPGTRLTVL.

The genes are TRBV4-3 and TRBJ2-1; D may be TRBD1 (6 bases). There are 15 residues in the CDR3. The germline V gene encodes CDR1 LGHNA and CDR2 YSLEER. V lost 1 base and J 1 base, leaving 8 bases between the germline ends. The CDR3 region has the DNA TGCGCCAGCAGCCAAGGTACAGGGTCCTACAATGAGCAGTTCTTC. Translation gives CASSQGTGSYNEQFF.

The V call is TRBV12-3 or TRBV12-4, the J call TRBJ1-2; TRBD1 might be the D (5 bases). V was pared by 6 bases and J by 7 bases, with 9 bases between. The length of the CDR3 is 11 residues. CDR3 nucleotides: TGTGCCAGCAGGGGGGATAGTGGCTACACCTTC. Its protein product is CASRGDSGYTF.

V is TRBV5-1 and J is TRBJ1-3; D remains ambiguous. The CDR3 consists of 14 residues. Germline V gene data show CDR1 as SGHRS and CDR2 as YFSETQ. V shed 0 bases and J shed 4 bases, with 8 bases lying between them. CDR3 nucleotide sequence: TGCGCCAGCAGCTTGGTTCCAGGCGGAAACACCATATATTTT. Protein sequence: CASSLVPGGNTIYF.

The chain couples TRBV28 to TRBJ2-3; 13 positions match TRBD2. The CDR3 totals 15 residues. V shed 5 bases and J 3 bases; nucleotides not matched to a gene: 2. The germline gives CDR1 MDHEN, CDR2 SYDVKM. CDR3 DNA: TGTGCCAGCAGTGGACTAGCGGGAGTAACAGATACGCAGTATTTT. It codes for CASSGLAGVTDTQYF. Variable domain in full (rest from reference TRBV28 and TRBJ2-3): DVKVTQSSRYLVKRTGEKVFLECVQDMDHENMFWYRQDPGLGLRLIYFSYDVKMKEKGDIPEGYSVSREKKERFSLILESASTNQTSMYLCASSGLAGVTDTQYFGPGTRLTVL.

The chain has TRBV5-1 and TRBJ2-7; possibly TRBD1 for D (7 bases). The CDR3 contains 14 residues. With 4 bases removed from V and 2 bases from J, the gap between germline ends came to 13 bases. Germline V gives CDR1 SGHRS, CDR2 YFSETQ. CDR3 in DNA: TGCGCCAGCAGCGCGGGACAGACCACCTACGAGCAGTACTTC. Protein product: CASSAGQTTYEQYF.

This clonotype was counted at least ten times. The rearrangement links TRBV5-5 to TRBJ2-3; TRBD2 might be the D (5 bases). Germline V gene data show CDR1 as SGHKS and CDR2 as YYEKEE (reference sequence). The CDR3 consists of 14 residues. The V end lost 1 base, the J end lost 5 bases, and 11 bases lay between the germline ends. CDR3 protein: CASSLRGALDTQYF. CDR3 in DNA: TGTGCCAGCAGCTTGCGGGGAGCATTAGATACGCAGTATTTT.

The chain uses TRBV20-1 and TRBJ1-5, with a tentative D call TRBD1 (6 bases). Germline CDR1 DFQATT, CDR2 SNEGSKA (reference sequence). Trimming shortened V by 6 bases and J by 3 bases, and 15 bases separated the two germline ends. There are 14 residues in the CDR3. The CDR3 DNA follows: TGCAGTGCAGGACTAGGGGGGACCAATCAGCCCCAGCATTTT. This sequence encodes CSAGLGGTNQPQHF.